The 32 T cell receptor beta chains given below trace back to one sample, sequenced in a study of spatial heterogeneity in lung cancer. Whole-study results and caveats: The study found that expanded intratumoral alpha and beta TCR counts tracked tumor mutation counts.

Their recognized antigens are unknown. TCRdb redid the calling of the 5' RACE reads with MiXCR, one entry per CDR3 protein. The sample shows several thousand distinct CDR3 sequences, 6.5% to 8.5% of them seen only once. Time point: sample taken at primary tumor resection. The input for sequencing was lung tumor tissue, taken at surgery. These receptors all come from a male donor with early-stage non-small cell lung cancer.

This clonotype was observed many times. This chain links TRBV28 with TRBJ2-3; TRBD2 aligns across 12 bases. The V gene end was trimmed by 6 bases and the J gene end by 6 bases; junction bases not matched to a gene: 7. Germline V gene sequence: CDR1 MDHEN, CDR2 SYDVKM. This CDR3 comprises 15 residues. The CDR3: CASSILAGGGDTQYF. The CDR3, as DNA: TGTGCCAGCAGCATACTAGCGGGAGGAGGGGATACGCAGTATTTT.

This clonotype is categorized as medium-sized. CDR3 bases: TGTGCCAGCAGCTTGTCCGGGACGGTGACCTACGAGCAGTACTTC. As protein: CASSLSGTVTYEQYF. The chain joins TRBV7-2 to TRBJ2-7, with D perhaps assigned TRBD1 or TRBD2 (5 bases each). Trimming pared 3 bases from V and 2 bases from J, leaving 14 bases between. CDR3 size: 15 residues. CDR1 SGHTA and CDR2 FQGNSA come from the germline V gene.

This clonotype is medium-sized by share. The chain couples TRBV6-1 to TRBJ2-5, with D tentatively TRBD1 (6 bases). The CDR3 spans 13 residues. V shed 9 bases and J shed 5 bases, with 16 bases lying between them. CDR1 is MNHNS, CDR2 SASEGT, per germline. The DNA for the CDR3 is TGTGCCAGTGAACAGGGAAAGGGGGAGACCCAGTACTTC. This encodes CASEQGKGETQYF.

By sample share, this clonotype is medium-sized. V is TRBV5-6 and J is TRBJ2-7; 12 positions match TRBD1. Looked up from germline, CDR1 is SGHDT and CDR2 is YYEEEE. After removal of 4 bases from V and 2 bases from J, the junction contained 4 bases not matched to a gene. CDR3 length equals 15 residues. This CDR3 reads CASSPGTGGPYEQYF. The CDR3 DNA follows: TGTGCCAGCAGCCCCGGGACAGGGGGCCCCTACGAGCAGTACTTC.

This clonotype was recorded many times. V and J are TRBV29-1 and TRBJ1-2; D possibly corresponds to TRBD1 (5 bases). V lost 6 bases and J 8 bases, leaving 13 bases between the germline ends. Germline CDR1 is SQVTM and CDR2 is ANQGSEA. The CDR3 covers 11 residues. CDR3 amino acids: CSVRTFEGYTF. CDR3 DNA sequence: TGCAGCGTCCGGACATTTGAGGGCTACACCTTC.

In this sample, this clonotype is medium-sized (0.01 to 0.1%). This chain links TRBV7-7 with TRBJ2-3; D gene uncertain. V lost 4 bases and J lost 1, with 6 bases in between. The germline CDR1 and CDR2 sequences are SSHAT and FNYEAQ (reference sequence). The CDR3 totals 13 residues. The CDR3 DNA is TGTGCCAGCAGCTCCGGAGGCACAGATACGCAGTATTTT. As protein: CASSSGGTDTQYF.

This clonotype was seen at least ten times. The chain uses TRBV6-6 and TRBJ2-7; D uncertain. Germline V gene data show CDR1 as MNHNY and CDR2 as SVGAGI (reference sequence). The CDR3 covers 13 residues. Trimming left V 5 bases short and J 0 bases short, with 8 bases between. The CDR3 reads CASSRASSYEQYF. CDR3 bases: TGTGCCAGCAGTCGCGCCAGCTCCTACGAGCAGTACTTC.

This clonotype is classed as medium-sized. V is TRBV20-1 and J is TRBJ1-2, with D possibly matching TRBD1 (5 bases). From germline, CDR1 is DFQATT and CDR2 SNEGSKA (reference sequence). V lost 5 bases and J 8 bases, leaving 15 bases between the germline ends. This CDR3 is built from 12 residues. For the CDR3, the DNA is TGCAGTGCTCCAGGGACGGTGAACGGCTACACCTTC. Protein product: CSAPGTVNGYTF.

By sample share, this clonotype is medium-sized. This chain connects TRBV2 to TRBJ1-6; D is possibly TRBD1 (6 bases). This CDR3 region has 16 residues. V lost 4 bases and J 2 bases, leaving 12 bases between the germline ends. Per the germline V gene, CDR1 is SNHLY and CDR2 is FYNNEI. DNA of the CDR3: TGTGCCAGCAGTGGGCAGGGGAGGACCTATAATTCACCCCTCCACTTT. This translates into CASSGQGRTYNSPLHF. The entire variable domain, with the rest obtained from reference TRBV2 and TRBJ1-6, is as follows: EPEVTQTPSHQVTQMGQEVILRCVPISNHLYFYWYRQILGQKVEFLVSFYNNEISEKSEIFDDQFSVERPDGSNFTLKIRSTKLEDSAMYFCASSGQGRTYNSPLHFGNGTRLTVT.

This clonotype counts as medium-sized. The chain recombines TRBV19 with TRBJ1-1; the match to TRBD1 covers 8 bases. The CDR3 extends over 13 amino acids. V shed 5 bases and J 4 bases; nucleotides not matched to a gene: 3. Looked up from germline, CDR1 is LNHDA and CDR2 is SQIVND (reference sequence). CDR3 sequence (DNA): TGTGCCAGTAGTCATCAGGGGGCCACTGAAGCTTTCTTT. Amino acid sequence: CASSHQGATEAFF.

By sample fraction, this clonotype is medium-sized. The chain combines TRBV11-2 with TRBJ2-3; TRBD2 agrees at 8 bases. Germline CDR1 reads SGHAT; CDR2 reads FQNNGV. The junction had 8 bases not matched to a gene; V was cut back by 1 base and J by 5 bases. This CDR3 spans 16 amino acids. CDR3 region: CASSLVTGGPIDTQYF. CDR3 DNA sequence: TGTGCCAGCAGCTTAGTAACGGGGGGGCCAATAGATACGCAGTATTTT.

This clonotype has a count of ten or more. The rearrangement uses TRBV13 and TRBJ2-3; TRBD2 is a possible D gene (5 bases). CDR3 length: 16 residues. Trimming stripped 3 bases from V and 2 bases from J, with 15 bases between. Germline V gene lookup returns CDR1 PRHDT and CDR2 FYEKMQ (reference sequence). DNA of the CDR3: TGTGCCAGCAGCTTCGGGGTAGTTCGCGACACAGATACGCAGTATTTT. Its protein product is CASSFGVVRDTDTQYF.

This clonotype has a count of ten or more. J is TRBJ2-7 and V is TRBV13, with D perhaps given as TRBD1 or TRBD2 (6 bases each). Trimming took 5 bases from V and 0 from J, leaving 14 bases between them. The germline V gene has CDR1 PRHDT and CDR2 FYEKMQ (reference sequence). This CDR3 spans 15 amino acids. The CDR3 loop reads CASSQEGGTSYEQYF. CDR3 nucleotides: TGTGCCAGCAGCCAAGAGGGGGGTACCTCCTACGAGCAGTACTTC.

This clonotype came up many times. The chain recombines TRBV5-1 with TRBJ2-3; D call uncertain. Germline V gives CDR1 SGHRS, CDR2 YFSETQ. V was cut by 4 bases and J by 0 bases, with 9 bases left in between. The length of the CDR3 is 14 residues. As DNA, the CDR3 is TGCGCCAGCAGCAAGGGCCAGAGCACAGATACGCAGTATTTT. This translates into CASSKGQSTDTQYF.

About this clonotype itself: The junction does not match germline at one end; this may be a read error. The genes are TRBV11-2 and TRBJ2-3; a weak D match, TRBD1 (7 bases). The CDR3 is 14 residues long. Germline assignment: CDR1 SGHAT and CDR2 FQNNGV. CDR3 residues: CASSLPGGLGLAVF. CDR3 DNA: TGTGCCAGCAGCTTACCAGGGGGGTTGGGATTGGCCGTTTTT.

This clonotype occurred many times. This chain joins TRBV7-2 and TRBJ2-7; D may be TRBD1 (8 bases). The CDR3 length is 13 residues. The V and J ends lost 3 bases and 6 bases respectively, with 12 bases between them. CDR1 is SGHTA and CDR2 is FQGNSA in the germline V gene. The chain's CDR3 is CASSLDREGEQYF. As DNA, the CDR3 is TGTGCCAGCAGCTTGGACAGGGAGGGCGAGCAGTACTTC.

This clonotype is classed as medium-sized. This chain links TRBV19 with TRBJ1-2; D gene ambiguous. This CDR3 is built from 14 residues. V lost 6 bases and J lost 5, with 16 bases in between. Germline lookup yields CDR1 LNHDA and CDR2 SQIVND (reference sequence). The CDR3 reads CASSVSKWSYGYTF. As DNA, the CDR3 is TGTGCCAGTAGCGTCTCCAAGTGGTCGTATGGCTACACCTTC.

This clonotype appeared many times. The chain is built from TRBV19 and TRBJ1-2, with TRBD1 matching 7 bases. Looked up from germline, CDR1 is LNHDA and CDR2 is SQIVND (reference sequence). This CDR3 is built from 14 residues. The V and J ends lost 3 bases and 6 bases, in that order; junction bases with no gene match: 7. The CDR3 reads CASSIQTGRNGYTF. CDR3 coding DNA: TGTGCCAGTAGTATCCAGACAGGGAGGAATGGCTACACCTTC.

This clonotype was picked up many times. V usage is TRBV6-2 or TRBV6-3 and J usage is TRBJ1-2; no firm D call. CDR1 MNHEY and CDR2 SVGEGT come from the germline V gene. The CDR3 is 14 amino acids. V lost 8 bases and J 8 bases, leaving 21 bases between the germline ends. Here the CDR3 reads CASRTDGSFRGYTF. CDR3 nucleotide sequence: TGTGCCAGCCGCACGGACGGAAGTTTTCGGGGCTACACCTTC.

This clonotype is medium-sized within its sample. J is TRBJ2-2 and V is TRBV5-4; D is uncertain. Germline CDR1 SGHNT, CDR2 YYREEE (reference sequence). V was cut by 4 bases and J by 1 base, with 17 bases left in between. This CDR3 has 17 residues. This CDR3 is CASSLLSRRKNTGELFF. The CDR3 coding sequence is TGTGCCAGCAGCCTCCTCTCCAGACGAAAGAACACCGGGGAGCTGTTTTTT.

By sample fraction, this clonotype is medium-sized. The rearrangement links TRBV11-2 to TRBJ2-2; 8 bases match TRBD2. V shed 4 bases and J 0 bases; nucleotides not matched to a gene: 4. CDR1 and CDR2 from the germline V gene are SGHAT and FQNNGV. The CDR3 sequence is 16 residues long. This chain's CDR3 is CASSSQRGSNTGELFF. The CDR3 DNA reads TGTGCCAGCAGCTCCCAGCGGGGGTCGAACACCGGGGAGCTGTTTTTT. Variable domain in full (rest from reference TRBV11-2 and TRBJ2-2): EAGVAQSPRYKIIEKRQSVAFWCNPISGHATLYWYQQILGQGPKLLIQFQNNGVVDDSQLPKDRFSAERLKGVDSTLKIQPAKLEDSAVYLCASSSQRGSNTGELFFGEGSRLTVL.

This clonotype was picked up many times. J is TRBJ2-1 and V is TRBV11-2; 10 bases map to TRBD2. The CDR3 sequence is 15 residues long. Germline trimming cut 6 bases from V and 3 bases from J; bases unmatched to any gene: 5. Germline V CDR1 and CDR2: SGHAT, FQNNGV. The CDR3 DNA is TGTGCCAGCAGTCTAGCGGGGGCCAACTACAATGAGCAGTTCTTC. This gives the protein CASSLAGANYNEQFF.

This clonotype has at least ten counts. The genes are TRBV7-9 and TRBJ2-3; tentatively, D is TRBD2 (5 bases). From germline, CDR1 is SEHNR and CDR2 FQNEAQ (reference sequence). V lost 5 bases and J 1 base, leaving 7 bases between the germline ends. The CDR3 has 13 residues. CDR3 loop: CASSQAGTDTQYF. CDR3 nucleotides: TGTGCCAGCAGCCAAGCGGGCACAGATACGCAGTATTTT.

The table lists this clonotype with many counts. This chain connects TRBV11-2 to TRBJ2-1, with 12 bases lining up with TRBD2. This CDR3 is built from 21 residues. Germline assignment: CDR1 SGHAT and CDR2 FQNNGV. V lost 6 bases, J lost 0 bases, and 18 bases stayed unmatched. As DNA, the CDR3 is TGTGCCAGCAGTCAATACCTTGGGCTAGCGGGAGGGCTTCGCTCCTACAATGAGCAGTTCTTC. Protein sequence: CASSQYLGLAGGLRSYNEQFF.

There are many counts of this clonotype. This chain connects TRBV6-1 to TRBJ1-1, with TRBD1 as a possible D gene (5 bases). Trimming cost V 6 bases and J 4 bases, with 15 bases left between them. This CDR3 contains 14 residues. Germline loops: CDR1 MNHNS, CDR2 SASEGT. For the CDR3, the DNA is TGTGCCAGCAGATGGAGGGGCGGAGGCACTGAAGCTTTCTTT. Protein product: CASRWRGGGTEAFF.

This clonotype rates as medium-sized. The genes are TRBV7-3 and TRBJ2-1; TRBD2 aligns across 15 bases. The trim removed 5 bases at V and 5 bases at J, leaving 7 bases unmatched. The germline CDR1 and CDR2 sequences are SGHTA and FQGTGA. There are 17 residues in the CDR3. The CDR3 loop is CASSRAGLAGGNNEQFF. In DNA form, the CDR3 reads TGTGCCAGCAGCCGGGCGGGACTAGCGGGGGGAAACAATGAGCAGTTCTTC.

The sample holds many counts of this clonotype. The chain is built from TRBV11-2 and TRBJ1-4, with 9 bases identical to TRBD1. This CDR3 has 15 residues. Germline V gene sequence: CDR1 SGHAT, CDR2 FQNNGV. Trimming removed 5 bases from V and 8 bases from J; junction bases left unmatched: 9. CDR3 sequence reads: CASSPIQGAWEKLFF. The CDR3 DNA reads TGTGCCAGCAGCCCTATACAGGGGGCTTGGGAAAAACTGTTTTTT. The variable domain in full, with the rest retrieved from reference TRBV11-2 and TRBJ1-4, is EAGVAQSPRYKIIEKRQSVAFWCNPISGHATLYWYQQILGQGPKLLIQFQNNGVVDDSQLPKDRFSAERLKGVDSTLKIQPAKLEDSAVYLCASSPIQGAWEKLFFGSGTQLSVL.

This clonotype is medium-sized in the sample. The chain combines TRBV9 with TRBJ2-1; D ambiguous. There are 16 residues in the CDR3. Germline V gene data show CDR1 as SGDLS and CDR2 as YYNGEE. The germline V and J ends were trimmed by 0 bases and 2 bases, with 12 bases remaining between them. CDR3 sequence: CASSVAPGLTYNEQFF. The CDR3 DNA is TGTGCCAGCAGCGTAGCCCCAGGCTTGACCTACAATGAGCAGTTCTTC.

By sample share, this clonotype is medium-sized. This chain connects TRBV5-1 to TRBJ2-5, with D perhaps assigned TRBD1 or TRBD2 (5 bases each). The CDR3 contains 15 residues. V gave up 7 bases and J gave up 3 bases, with 19 bases separating them. Per germline, CDR1 SGHRS and CDR2 YFSETQ. The CDR3 DNA reads as TGCGCCAGCTGCCTTTTCGGGGCCATGGAAGAGACCCAGTACTTC. This encodes CASCLFGAMEETQYF.

Of note for this clonotype: This sequence may be a read error, since a much larger clone differs from it by one base. The chain employs TRBV28 and TRBJ2-1; tentatively, D is TRBD2 (6 bases). V lost 6 bases and J lost 3, with 12 bases in between. Germline-derived CDR1 and CDR2 are MDHEN and SYDVKM. The CDR3 consists of 14 residues. CDR3 sequence reads: CASSCGGSYNEQFF. CDR3 sequence (DNA): TGTGCCAGCAGCTGCGGAGGGAGCTACAATGAGCAGTTCTTC.

V is TRBV11-3 and J is TRBJ2-1; D unresolved. Germline V gene sequence: CDR1 SGHNT, CDR2 YENEEA. CDR3 length: 13 amino acids. V lost 5 bases and J lost 6, with 11 bases in between. CDR3 in amino acids: CASSPLRSNEQFF. The CDR3 DNA is TGTGCCAGCAGCCCCCTAAGAAGCAATGAGCAGTTCTTC.

This clonotype counts as medium-sized. The rearrangement uses TRBV12-3 or TRBV12-4 and TRBJ2-1; possibly TRBD1 or TRBD2 for D (5 bases each). CDR3 length: 16 residues. Trimming removed 3 bases at V and 5 bases at J, with 17 bases between. The CDR3 region has the DNA TGTGCCAGCAGTTTTGAGGGGACGTACAAAAACAATGAGCAGTTCTTC. It is translated as CASSFEGTYKNNEQFF.